This T cell receptor (beta chain) was captured in a study of identical twins. Findings of the study overall: Zero-insertion analyses could be partly confounded by invariant MAIT and iNKT cells.

Each CDR3 protein is one row after TCRdb ran MiXCR on the 5' RACE reads. The data show 150,000 or so distinct CDR3 sequences, around 3.5% seen once. As concerns this clonotype: Its antigen is unidentified.

The CDR3 spans 14 residues. The V gene lost 1 base and the J gene lost 4 bases, with 9 bases spanning the gap. CDR1 is SGHNT and CDR2 is YENEEA in the germline V gene. The sample comprised memory T cells sorted from blood. The receptor was isolated from a man in his late teens or twenties in good health. This chain connects TRBV11-3 to TRBJ2-3; TRBD1 is a possible D gene (5 bases). CDR3 protein: CASSLARVSDTQYF. CDR3 in DNA: TGTGCCAGCAGCTTAGCCAGGGTCTCAGATACGCAGTATTTT.